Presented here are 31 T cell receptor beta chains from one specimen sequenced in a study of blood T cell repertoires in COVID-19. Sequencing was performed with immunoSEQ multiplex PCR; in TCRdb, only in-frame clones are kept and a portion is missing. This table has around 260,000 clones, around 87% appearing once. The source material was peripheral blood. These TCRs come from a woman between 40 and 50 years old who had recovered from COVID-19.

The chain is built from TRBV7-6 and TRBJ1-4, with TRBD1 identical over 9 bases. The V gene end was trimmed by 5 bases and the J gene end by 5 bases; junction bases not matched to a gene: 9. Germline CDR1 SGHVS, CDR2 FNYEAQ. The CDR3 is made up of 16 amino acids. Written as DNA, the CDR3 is TGTGCCAGCAGCGTGCGACCGGGACAGGGCAATGAAAAACTGTTTTTT. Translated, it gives CASSVRPGQGNEKLFF.

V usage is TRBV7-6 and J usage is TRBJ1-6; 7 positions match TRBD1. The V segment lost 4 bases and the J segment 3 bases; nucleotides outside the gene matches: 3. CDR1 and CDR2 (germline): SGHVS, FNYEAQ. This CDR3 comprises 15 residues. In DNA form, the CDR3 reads TGTGCCAGCAGCTCTGGGACAGACTATAATTCACCCCTCCACTTT. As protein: CASSSGTDYNSPLHF.

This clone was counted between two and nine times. In DNA form, the CDR3 reads TGTGCCAGCAGCCAGCCGACAGGGTACGACTATGGCTACACCTTC. As protein: CASSQPTGYDYGYTF. The V and J genes are TRBV5-6 and TRBJ1-2, with TRBD1 matching over 7 bases. Germline assignment: CDR1 SGHDT and CDR2 YYEEEE. J was trimmed by 3 bases and V by 4 bases; bases with no gene match: 9. This CDR3 is built from 15 residues.

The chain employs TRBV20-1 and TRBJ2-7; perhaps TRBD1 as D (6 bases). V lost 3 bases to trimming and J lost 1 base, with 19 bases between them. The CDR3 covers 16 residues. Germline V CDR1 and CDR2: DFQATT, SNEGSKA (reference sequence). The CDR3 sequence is CSASPRLAGDSYEQYF. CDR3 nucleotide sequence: TGCAGTGCTAGTCCCAGATTGGCAGGGGATTCCTACGAGCAGTACTTC.

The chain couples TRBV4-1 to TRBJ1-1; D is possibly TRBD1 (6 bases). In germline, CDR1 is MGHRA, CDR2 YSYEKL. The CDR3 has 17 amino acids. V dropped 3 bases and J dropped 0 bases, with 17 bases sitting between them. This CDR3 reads CASSHPSRQAMNTEAFF. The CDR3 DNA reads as TGCGCCAGCAGCCACCCTTCCCGACAGGCCATGAACACTGAAGCTTTCTTT.

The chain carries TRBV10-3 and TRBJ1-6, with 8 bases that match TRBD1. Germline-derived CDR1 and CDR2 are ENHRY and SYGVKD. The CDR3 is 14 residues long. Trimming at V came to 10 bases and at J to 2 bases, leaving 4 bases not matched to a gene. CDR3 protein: CATGQGPYNSPLHF. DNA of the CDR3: TGTGCCACCGGACAGGGCCCCTATAATTCACCCCTCCACTTT.

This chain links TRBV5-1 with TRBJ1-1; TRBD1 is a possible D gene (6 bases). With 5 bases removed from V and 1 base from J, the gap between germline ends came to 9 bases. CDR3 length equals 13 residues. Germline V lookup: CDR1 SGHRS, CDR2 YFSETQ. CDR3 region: CASSGGGNTEAFF. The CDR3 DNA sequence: TGCGCCAGCAGTGGGGGCGGGAACACTGAAGCTTTCTTT. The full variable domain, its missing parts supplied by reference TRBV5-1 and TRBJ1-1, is KAGVTQTPRYLIKTRGQQVTLSCSPISGHRSVSWYQQTPGQGLQFLFEYFSETQRNKGNFPGRFSGRQFSNSRSEMNVSTLELGDSALYLCASSGGGNTEAFFGQGTRLTVV.

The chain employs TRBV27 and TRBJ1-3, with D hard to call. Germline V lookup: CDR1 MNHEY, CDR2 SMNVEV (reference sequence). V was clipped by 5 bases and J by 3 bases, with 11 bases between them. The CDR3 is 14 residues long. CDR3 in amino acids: CASSRSRGGNTIYF. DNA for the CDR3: TGTGCCAGCAGTCGCTCCCGGGGTGGAAACACCATATATTTT.

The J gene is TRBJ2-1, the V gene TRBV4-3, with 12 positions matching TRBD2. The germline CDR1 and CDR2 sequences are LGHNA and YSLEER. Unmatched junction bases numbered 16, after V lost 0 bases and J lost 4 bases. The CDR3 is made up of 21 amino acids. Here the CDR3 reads CASSQDLASGGAFHPYNEQFF. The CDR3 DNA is TGCGCCAGCAGCCAAGATTTGGCTAGCGGGGGGGCATTTCATCCGTACAATGAGCAGTTCTTC.

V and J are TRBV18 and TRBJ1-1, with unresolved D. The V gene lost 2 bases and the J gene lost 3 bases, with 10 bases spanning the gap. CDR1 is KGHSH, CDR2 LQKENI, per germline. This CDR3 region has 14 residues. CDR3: CASSPGHGYTEAFF. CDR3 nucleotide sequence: TGTGCCAGCTCACCAGGGCATGGGTACACTGAAGCTTTCTTT.

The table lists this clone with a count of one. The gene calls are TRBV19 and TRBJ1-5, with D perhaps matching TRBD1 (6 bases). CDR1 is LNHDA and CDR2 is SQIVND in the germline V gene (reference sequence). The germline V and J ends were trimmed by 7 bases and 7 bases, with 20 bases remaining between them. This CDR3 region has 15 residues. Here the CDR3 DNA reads TGTGCCAGTACCCAAGTAGGCAGGGGCTGGCAGCCCCAGCATTTT. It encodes CASTQVGRGWQPQHF.

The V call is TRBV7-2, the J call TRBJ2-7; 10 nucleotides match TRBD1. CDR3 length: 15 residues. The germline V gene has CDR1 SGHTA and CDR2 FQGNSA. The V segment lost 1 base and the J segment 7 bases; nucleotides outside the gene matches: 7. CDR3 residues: CASSLDGTGAREQYF. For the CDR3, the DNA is TGTGCCAGCAGCTTAGACGGGACAGGGGCGAGAGAGCAGTACTTC.

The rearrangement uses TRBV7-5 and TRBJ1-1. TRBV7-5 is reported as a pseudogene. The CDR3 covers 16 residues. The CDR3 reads CARTPERDGMNTEAFF. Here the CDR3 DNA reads TGTGCCAGAACCCCGGAGAGGGATGGCATGAACACTGAAGCTTTCTTT.

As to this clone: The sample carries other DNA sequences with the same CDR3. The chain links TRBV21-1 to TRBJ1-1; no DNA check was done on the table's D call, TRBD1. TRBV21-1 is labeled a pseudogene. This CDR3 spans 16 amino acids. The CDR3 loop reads CASSRPRRTGRTEAFF. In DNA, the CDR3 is TGTGCCAGCAGCAGACCAAGGCGGACAGGGAGGACTGAAGCTTTCTTT.

The CDR3: CASSHPSDTQYF. The CDR3 nucleotides read TGTGCCAGCAGCCATCCATCCGATACGCAGTATTTT. V is TRBV3-1 (or the pseudogene TRBV3-2) and J is TRBJ2-3; D unclear. Trimming shortened V by 3 bases and J by 6 bases, and 7 bases separated the two germline ends. Per the germline V gene, CDR1 is LGHDT and CDR2 is YNNKEL (reference sequence). The CDR3 spans 12 residues.

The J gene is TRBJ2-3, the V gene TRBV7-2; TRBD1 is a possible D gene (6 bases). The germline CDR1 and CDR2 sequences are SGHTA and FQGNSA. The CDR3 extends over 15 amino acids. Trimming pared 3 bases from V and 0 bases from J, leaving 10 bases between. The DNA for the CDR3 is TGTGCCAGCAGCTTGGACAGAACTAGCACAGATACGCAGTATTTT. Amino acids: CASSLDRTSTDTQYF.

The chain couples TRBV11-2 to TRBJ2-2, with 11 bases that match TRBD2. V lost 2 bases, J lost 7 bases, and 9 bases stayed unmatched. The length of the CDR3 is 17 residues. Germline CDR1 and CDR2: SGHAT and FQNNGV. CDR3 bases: TGTGCCAGCAGCTTAAGGTCTAGCGGGGGGCCGGGCGGGGAGCTGTTTTTT. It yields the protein CASSLRSSGGPGGELFF.

CDR3 DNA: TGTGCCTGGAGTGGCCGAGGGGGATCTCAAGGGCAGTACTTC. This encodes CAWSGRGGSQGQYF. J is TRBJ2-7 and V is TRBV30, with D possibly matching TRBD1 (6 bases). Looked up from germline, CDR1 is GTSNPN and CDR2 is SVGIG (reference sequence). The CDR3 is made up of 14 amino acids. Trimming pared 1 base from V and 9 bases from J, leaving 19 bases between.

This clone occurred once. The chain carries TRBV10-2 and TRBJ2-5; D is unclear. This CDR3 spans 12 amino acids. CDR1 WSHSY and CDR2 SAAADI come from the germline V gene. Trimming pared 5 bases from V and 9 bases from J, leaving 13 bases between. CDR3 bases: TGCGCCAGCAGTCCAGGCCCGGTGGCCCAGTACTTC. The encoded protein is CASSPGPVAQYF.

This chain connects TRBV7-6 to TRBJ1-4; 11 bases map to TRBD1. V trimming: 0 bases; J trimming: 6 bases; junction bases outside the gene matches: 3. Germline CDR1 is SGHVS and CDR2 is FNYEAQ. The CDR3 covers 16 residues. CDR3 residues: CASSLAPGQGDEKLFF. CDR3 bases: TGTGCCAGCAGCTTAGCTCCGGGACAGGGGGATGAAAAACTGTTTTTT.

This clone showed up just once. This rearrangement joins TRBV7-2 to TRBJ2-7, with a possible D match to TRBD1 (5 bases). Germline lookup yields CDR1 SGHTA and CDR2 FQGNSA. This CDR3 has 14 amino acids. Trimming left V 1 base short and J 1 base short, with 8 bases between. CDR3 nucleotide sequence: TGTGCCAGCAGCTTAGAACCAGGGTCCTACGAGCAGTACTTC. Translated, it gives CASSLEPGSYEQYF.

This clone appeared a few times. Written as DNA, the CDR3 is TGTGCCAGCAGCGCACCGAGAACAGGGACGGGCACTGAAGCTTTCTTT. This sequence encodes CASSAPRTGTGTEAFF. The chain joins TRBV9 to TRBJ1-1, with a weak D call TRBD1 (6 bases). CDR1 SGDLS and CDR2 YYNGEE come from the germline V gene. This CDR3 region has 16 residues. Trimming removed 3 bases from V and 4 bases from J, with 19 bases in between.

The CDR3 nucleotides read TGTGCCAGCAGCGTCCGATGGAGGAACGAGCAGTACTTC. Protein sequence: CASSVRWRNEQYF. V usage is TRBV27 and J usage is TRBJ2-7; possibly TRBD2 for D (5 bases). Per the germline V gene, CDR1 is MNHEY and CDR2 is SMNVEV (reference sequence). The V gene lost 6 bases and the J gene lost 5 bases, with 14 bases spanning the gap. The CDR3 length is 13 residues.

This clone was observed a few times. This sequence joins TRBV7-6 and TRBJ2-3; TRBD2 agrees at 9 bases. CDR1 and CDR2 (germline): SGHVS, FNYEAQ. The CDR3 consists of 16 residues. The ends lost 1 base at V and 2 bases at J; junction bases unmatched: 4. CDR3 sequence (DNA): TGTGCCAGCAGCTTAGGGCTAGCGGGGCCCACAGATACGCAGTATTTT. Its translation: CASSLGLAGPTDTQYF.

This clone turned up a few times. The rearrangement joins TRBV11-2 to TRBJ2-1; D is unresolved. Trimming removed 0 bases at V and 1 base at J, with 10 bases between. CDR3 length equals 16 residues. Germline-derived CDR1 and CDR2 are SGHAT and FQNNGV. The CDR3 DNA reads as TGTGCCAGCAGCTTAGATCGCGGAACTTCCTACAATGAGCAGTTCTTC. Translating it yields CASSLDRGTSYNEQFF.

CDR3 in amino acids: CASSLGAVRGYNSPLHF. CDR3 bases: TGCGCCAGCAGCTTGGGTGCTGTCCGGGGATATAATTCACCCCTCCACTTT. J is TRBJ1-6 and V is TRBV5-1; D is uncertain. The CDR3 spans 17 residues. Germline V CDR1 and CDR2: SGHRS, YFSETQ. Trimming shortened V by 0 bases and J by 4 bases, and 14 bases separated the two germline ends. Full variable domain (outside the CDR3, taken from reference TRBV5-1 and TRBJ1-6): KAGVTQTPRYLIKTRGQQVTLSCSPISGHRSVSWYQQTPGQGLQFLFEYFSETQRNKGNFPGRFSGRQFSNSRSEMNVSTLELGDSALYLCASSLGAVRGYNSPLHFGNGTRLTVT.

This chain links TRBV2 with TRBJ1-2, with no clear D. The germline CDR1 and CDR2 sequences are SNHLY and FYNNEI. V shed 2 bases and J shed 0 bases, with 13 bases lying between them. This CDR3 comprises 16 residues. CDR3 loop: CASSEMQGVTNYGYTF. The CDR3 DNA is TGTGCCAGCAGTGAAATGCAAGGAGTTACTAACTATGGCTACACCTTC. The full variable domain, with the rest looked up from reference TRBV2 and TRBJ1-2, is EPEVTQTPSHQVTQMGQEVILRCVPISNHLYFYWYRQILGQKVEFLVSFYNNEISEKSEIFDDQFSVERPDGSNFTLKIRSTKLEDSAMYFCASSEMQGVTNYGYTFGSGTRLTVV.

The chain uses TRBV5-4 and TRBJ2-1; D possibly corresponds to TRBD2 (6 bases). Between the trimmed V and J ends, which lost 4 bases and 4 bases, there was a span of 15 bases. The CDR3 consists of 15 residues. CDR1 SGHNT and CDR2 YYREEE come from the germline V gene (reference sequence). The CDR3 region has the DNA TGTGCCAGCAGCCCGACCGGGACTGGATACAATGAGCAGTTCTTC. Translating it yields CASSPTGTGYNEQFF.

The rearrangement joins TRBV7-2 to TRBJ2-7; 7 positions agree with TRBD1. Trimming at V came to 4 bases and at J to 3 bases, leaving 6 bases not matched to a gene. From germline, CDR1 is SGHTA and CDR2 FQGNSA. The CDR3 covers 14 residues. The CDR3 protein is CASSSGTANYEQYF. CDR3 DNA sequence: TGTGCCAGCAGCTCCGGGACAGCCAACTACGAGCAGTACTTC.

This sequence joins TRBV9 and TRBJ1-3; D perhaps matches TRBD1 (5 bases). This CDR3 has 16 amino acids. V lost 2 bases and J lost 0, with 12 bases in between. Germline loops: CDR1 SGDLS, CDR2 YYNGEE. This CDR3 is CASSVRDLPSGNTIYF. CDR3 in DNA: TGTGCCAGCAGCGTTAGGGACTTACCCTCTGGAAACACCATATATTTT.

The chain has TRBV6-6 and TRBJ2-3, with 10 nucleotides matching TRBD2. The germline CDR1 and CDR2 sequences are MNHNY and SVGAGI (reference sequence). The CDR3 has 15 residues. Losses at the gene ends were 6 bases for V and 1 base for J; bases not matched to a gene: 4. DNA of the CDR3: TGTGCCAGCAGAGGGGGACTAGCGCGCACAGATACGCAGTATTTT. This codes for CASRGGLARTDTQYF.